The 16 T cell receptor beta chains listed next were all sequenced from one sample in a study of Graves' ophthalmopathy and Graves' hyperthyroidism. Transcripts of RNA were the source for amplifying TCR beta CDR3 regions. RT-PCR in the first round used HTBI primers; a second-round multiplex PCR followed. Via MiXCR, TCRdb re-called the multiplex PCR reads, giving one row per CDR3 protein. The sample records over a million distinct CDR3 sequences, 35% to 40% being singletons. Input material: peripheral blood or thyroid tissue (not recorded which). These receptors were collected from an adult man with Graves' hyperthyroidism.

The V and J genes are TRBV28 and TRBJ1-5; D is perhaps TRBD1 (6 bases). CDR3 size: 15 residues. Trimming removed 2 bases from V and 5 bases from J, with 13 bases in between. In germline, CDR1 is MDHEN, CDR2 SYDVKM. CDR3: CASSLLQGSYQPQHF. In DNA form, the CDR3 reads TGTGCCAGCAGTTTACTCCAGGGGAGTTATCAGCCCCAGCATTTT.

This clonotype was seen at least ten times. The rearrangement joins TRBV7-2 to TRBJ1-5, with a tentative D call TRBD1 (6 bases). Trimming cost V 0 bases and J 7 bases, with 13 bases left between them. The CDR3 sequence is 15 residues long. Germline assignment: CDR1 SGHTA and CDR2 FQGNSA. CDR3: CASSLAARGRQPQHF. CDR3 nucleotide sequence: TGTGCCAGCAGCTTAGCGGCCAGGGGAAGGCAGCCCCAGCATTTT.

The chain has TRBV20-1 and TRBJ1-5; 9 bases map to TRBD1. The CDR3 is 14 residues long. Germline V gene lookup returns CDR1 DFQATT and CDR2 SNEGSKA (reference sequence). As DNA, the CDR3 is TGCAGCGCATTACAGGGGGCGCGACAGCAGCCCCAGCATTTT. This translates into CSALQGARQQPQHF.

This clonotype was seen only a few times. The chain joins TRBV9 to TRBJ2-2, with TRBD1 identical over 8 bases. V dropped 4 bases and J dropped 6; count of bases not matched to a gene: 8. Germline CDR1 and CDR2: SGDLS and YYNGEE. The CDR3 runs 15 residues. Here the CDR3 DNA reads TGTGCCAGCAGCCCCTGGACAGGGAATCCCGGGGAGCTGTTTTTT. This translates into CASSPWTGNPGELFF.

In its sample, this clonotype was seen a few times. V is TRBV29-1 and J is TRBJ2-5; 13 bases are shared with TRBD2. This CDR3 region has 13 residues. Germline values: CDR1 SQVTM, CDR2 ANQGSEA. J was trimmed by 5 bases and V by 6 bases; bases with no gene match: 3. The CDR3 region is CSVETSGRETQYF. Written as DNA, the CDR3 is TGCAGCGTGGAGACTAGCGGGAGGGAGACCCAGTACTTC.

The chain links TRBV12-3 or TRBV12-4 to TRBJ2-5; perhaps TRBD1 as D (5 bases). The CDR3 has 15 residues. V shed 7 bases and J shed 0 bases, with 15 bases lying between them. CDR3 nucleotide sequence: TGTGCCAGCACCCTCGACGCAGGGTACCAAGAGACCCAGTACTTC. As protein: CASTLDAGYQETQYF.

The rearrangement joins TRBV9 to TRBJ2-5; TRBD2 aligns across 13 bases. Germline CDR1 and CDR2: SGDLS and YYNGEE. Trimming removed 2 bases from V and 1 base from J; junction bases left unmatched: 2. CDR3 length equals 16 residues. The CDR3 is CASSVGTSGTQETQYF. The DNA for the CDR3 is TGTGCCAGCAGCGTGGGGACTAGCGGGACCCAAGAGACCCAGTACTTC.

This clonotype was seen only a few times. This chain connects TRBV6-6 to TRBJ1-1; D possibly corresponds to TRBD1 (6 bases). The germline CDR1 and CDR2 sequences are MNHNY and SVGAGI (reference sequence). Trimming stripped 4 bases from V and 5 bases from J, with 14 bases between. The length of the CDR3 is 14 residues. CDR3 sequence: CASSFPPGETEAFF. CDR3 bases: TGTGCCAGCAGTTTTCCCCCAGGGGAAACTGAAGCTTTCTTT.

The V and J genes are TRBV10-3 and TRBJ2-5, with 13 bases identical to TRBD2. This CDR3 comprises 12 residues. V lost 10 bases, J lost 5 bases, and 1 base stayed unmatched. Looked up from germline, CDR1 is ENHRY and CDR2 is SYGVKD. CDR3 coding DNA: TGTGCCACGGGACTAGCGGGGGAGACCCAGTACTTC. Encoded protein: CATGLAGETQYF.

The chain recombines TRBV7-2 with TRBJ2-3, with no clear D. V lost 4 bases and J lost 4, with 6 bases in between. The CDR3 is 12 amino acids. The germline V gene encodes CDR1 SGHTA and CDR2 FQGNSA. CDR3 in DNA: TGTGCCAGCAGCTGGTGGGCAGATACGCAGTATTTT. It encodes CASSWWADTQYF.

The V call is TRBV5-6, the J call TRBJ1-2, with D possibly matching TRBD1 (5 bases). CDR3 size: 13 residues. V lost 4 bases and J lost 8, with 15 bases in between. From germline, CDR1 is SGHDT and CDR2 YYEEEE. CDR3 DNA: TGTGCCAGCAGCGAAATTGGGGCTTGGGGCTACACCTTC. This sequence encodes CASSEIGAWGYTF.

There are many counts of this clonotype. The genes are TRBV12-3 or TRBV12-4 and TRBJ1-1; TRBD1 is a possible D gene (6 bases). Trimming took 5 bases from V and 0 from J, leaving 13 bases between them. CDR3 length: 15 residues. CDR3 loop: CASSRSGQLNTEAFF. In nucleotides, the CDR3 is TGTGCCAGCAGTAGATCAGGACAGCTGAACACTGAAGCTTTCTTT.

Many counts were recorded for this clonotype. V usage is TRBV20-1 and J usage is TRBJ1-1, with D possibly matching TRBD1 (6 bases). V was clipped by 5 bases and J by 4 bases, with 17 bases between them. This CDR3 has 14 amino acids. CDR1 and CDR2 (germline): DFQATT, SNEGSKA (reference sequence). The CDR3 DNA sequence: TGCAGTGCTTGGACACAGGGTGTGAGCACTGAAGCTTTCTTT. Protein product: CSAWTQGVSTEAFF.

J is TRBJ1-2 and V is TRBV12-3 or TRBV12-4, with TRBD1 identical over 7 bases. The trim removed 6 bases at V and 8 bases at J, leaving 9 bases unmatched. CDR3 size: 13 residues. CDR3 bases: TGTGCCAGCAGCCAAACAGGGGCGTTCGGCTACACCTTC. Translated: CASSQTGAFGYTF.

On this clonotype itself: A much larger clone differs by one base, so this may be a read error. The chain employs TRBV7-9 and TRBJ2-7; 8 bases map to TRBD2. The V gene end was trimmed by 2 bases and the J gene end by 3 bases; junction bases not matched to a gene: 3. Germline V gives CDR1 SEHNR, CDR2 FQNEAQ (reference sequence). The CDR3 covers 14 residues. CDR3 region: CASSLLSGDYEQYF. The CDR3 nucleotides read TGTGCCAGCAGCTTACTTAGCGGGGACTACGAGCAGTACTTC.

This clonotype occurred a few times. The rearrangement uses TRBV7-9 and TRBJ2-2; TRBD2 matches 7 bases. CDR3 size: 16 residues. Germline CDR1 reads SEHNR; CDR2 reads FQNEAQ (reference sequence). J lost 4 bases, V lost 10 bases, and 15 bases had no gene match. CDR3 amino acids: CATQARGDAATGELFF. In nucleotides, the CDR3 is TGTGCCACCCAAGCCCGGGGGGATGCCGCCACCGGGGAGCTGTTTTTT.